There are many counts of the clone carrying this T cell receptor (beta chain). Antigen: not known. This specimen belongs to a study of T cell repertoires in cytomegalovirus infection. At the level of the study: The public TCR beta signatures pointed to both CMV infection and matching HLA type.

General study points: Carriers of CMV and the relevant HLA type were discriminated by public TCR beta frequency. HLA-C-restricted TCR beta clonotypes specific for CMV led the ex vivo response.

A single record per CDR3 protein comes from TCRdb applying MiXCR to the reads. The sample gives 350,000 to 550,000 distinct CDR3 sequences, approximately 31% of which show up once; roughly 13% is in the top ten. The receptor's source is a human donor in good health (CMV status not recorded). Some clones in this sample may be carry-over from other donors' samples. Sequenced material: PBMCs.

The CDR3 coding sequence is TGTGCCAGCAGTACGACAGGGGTAGGGGAGACCCAGTACTTC. It specifies CASSTTGVGETQYF. V usage is TRBV12-3 or TRBV12-4 and J usage is TRBJ2-5; 8 bases match TRBD1. The CDR3 is 14 amino acids. The V gene end was trimmed by 5 bases and the J gene end by 5 bases; junction bases not matched to a gene: 7.